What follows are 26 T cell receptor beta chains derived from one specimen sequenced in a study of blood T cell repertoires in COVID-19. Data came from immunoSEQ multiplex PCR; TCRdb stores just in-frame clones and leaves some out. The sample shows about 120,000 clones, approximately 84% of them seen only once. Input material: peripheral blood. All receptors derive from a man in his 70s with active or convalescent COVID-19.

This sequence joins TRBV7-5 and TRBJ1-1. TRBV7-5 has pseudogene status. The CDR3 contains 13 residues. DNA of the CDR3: TGTGCCAGAAGCTTACGGGGGGGCACTGAAGCTTTCTTT. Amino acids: CARSLRGGTEAFF.

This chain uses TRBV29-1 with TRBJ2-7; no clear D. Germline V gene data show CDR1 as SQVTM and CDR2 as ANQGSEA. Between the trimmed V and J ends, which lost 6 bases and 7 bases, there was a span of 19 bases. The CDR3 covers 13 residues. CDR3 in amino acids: CSVERLNREEQYF. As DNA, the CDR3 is TGCAGCGTAGAGAGGCTCAACCGTGAAGAGCAGTACTTC.

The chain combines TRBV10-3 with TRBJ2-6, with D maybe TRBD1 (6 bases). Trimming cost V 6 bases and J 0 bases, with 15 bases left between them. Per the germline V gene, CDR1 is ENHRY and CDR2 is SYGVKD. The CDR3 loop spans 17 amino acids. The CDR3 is CAISDTRGSSGANVLTF. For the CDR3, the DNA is TGTGCCATCAGCGACACAAGGGGGAGCTCTGGGGCCAACGTCCTGACTTTC.

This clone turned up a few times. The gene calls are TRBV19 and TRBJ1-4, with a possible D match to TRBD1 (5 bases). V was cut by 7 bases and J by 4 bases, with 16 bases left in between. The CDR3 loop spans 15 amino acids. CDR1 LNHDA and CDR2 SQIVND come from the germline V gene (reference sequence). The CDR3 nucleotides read TGTGCCAGTAAGGTTATGGACACATATAATGAAAAACTGTTTTTT. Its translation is CASKVMDTYNEKLFF.

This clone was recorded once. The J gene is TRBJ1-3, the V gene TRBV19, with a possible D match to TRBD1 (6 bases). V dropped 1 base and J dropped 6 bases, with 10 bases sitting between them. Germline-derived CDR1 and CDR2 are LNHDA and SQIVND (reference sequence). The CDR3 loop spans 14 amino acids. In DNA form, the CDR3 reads TGTGCCAGTAGTATAGTCGGGGGGCAAAACACCATATATTTT. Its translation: CASSIVGGQNTIYF.

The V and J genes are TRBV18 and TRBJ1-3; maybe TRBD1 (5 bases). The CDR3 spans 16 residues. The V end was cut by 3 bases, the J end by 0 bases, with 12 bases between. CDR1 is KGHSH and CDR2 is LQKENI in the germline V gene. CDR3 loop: CASSPSRQGSGNTIYF. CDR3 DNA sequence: TGTGCCAGCTCACCGTCCCGGCAGGGCTCTGGAAACACCATATATTTT.

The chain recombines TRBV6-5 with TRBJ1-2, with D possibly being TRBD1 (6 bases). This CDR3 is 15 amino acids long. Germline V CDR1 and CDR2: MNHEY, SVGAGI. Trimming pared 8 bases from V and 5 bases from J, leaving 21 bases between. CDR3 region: CASQSSFLTGYGYTF. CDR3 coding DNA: TGTGCCAGCCAAAGCTCATTCCTTACAGGGTATGGCTACACCTTC.

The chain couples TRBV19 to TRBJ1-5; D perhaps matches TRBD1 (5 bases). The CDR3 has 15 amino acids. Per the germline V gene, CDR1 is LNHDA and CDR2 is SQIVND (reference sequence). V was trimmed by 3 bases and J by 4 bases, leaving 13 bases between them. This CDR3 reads CASSITWGGNQPQHF. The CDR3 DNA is TGTGCCAGTAGTATCACCTGGGGGGGGAATCAGCCCCAGCATTTT.

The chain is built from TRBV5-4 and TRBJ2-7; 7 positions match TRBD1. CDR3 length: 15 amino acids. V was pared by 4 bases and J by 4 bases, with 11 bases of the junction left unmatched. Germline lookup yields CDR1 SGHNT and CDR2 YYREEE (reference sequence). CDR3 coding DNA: TGTGCCAGCAGCCCTCCCGGACAGGACTCGTACGAGCAGTACTTC. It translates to CASSPPGQDSYEQYF.

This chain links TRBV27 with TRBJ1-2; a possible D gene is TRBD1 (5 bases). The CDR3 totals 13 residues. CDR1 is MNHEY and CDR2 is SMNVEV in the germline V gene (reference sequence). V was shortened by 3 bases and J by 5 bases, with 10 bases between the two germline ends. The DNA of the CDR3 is TGTGCCAGCAGTTTCTCGGGGGTTTATGGCTACACCTTC. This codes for CASSFSGVYGYTF.

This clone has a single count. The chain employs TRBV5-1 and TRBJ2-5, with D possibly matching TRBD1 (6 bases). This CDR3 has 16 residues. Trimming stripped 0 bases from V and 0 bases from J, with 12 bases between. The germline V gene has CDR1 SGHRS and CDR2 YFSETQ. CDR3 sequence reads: CASSLGGHTYQETQYF. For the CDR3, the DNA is TGCGCCAGCAGCTTGGGGGGACACACGTACCAAGAGACCCAGTACTTC.

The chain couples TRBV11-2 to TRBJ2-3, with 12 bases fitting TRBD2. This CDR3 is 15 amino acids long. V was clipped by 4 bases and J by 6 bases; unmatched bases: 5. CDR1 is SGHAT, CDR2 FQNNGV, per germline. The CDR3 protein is CASSSSGRARDTQYF. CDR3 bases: TGTGCCAGCAGCTCTAGCGGGAGGGCCCGGGATACGCAGTATTTT.

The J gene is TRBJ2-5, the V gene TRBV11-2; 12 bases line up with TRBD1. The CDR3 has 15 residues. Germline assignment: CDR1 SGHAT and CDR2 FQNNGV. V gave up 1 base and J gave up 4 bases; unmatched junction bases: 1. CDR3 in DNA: TGTGCCAGCAGCTTAGGGGACAGGGGGCGAGAGACCCAGTACTTC. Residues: CASSLGDRGRETQYF.

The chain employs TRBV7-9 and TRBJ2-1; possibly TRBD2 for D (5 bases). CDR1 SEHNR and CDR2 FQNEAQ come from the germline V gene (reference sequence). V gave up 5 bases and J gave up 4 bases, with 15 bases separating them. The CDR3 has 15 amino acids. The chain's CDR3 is CASSLGLHNYNEQFF. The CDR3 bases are TGTGCCAGCAGCCTCGGACTCCACAATTACAATGAGCAGTTCTTC.

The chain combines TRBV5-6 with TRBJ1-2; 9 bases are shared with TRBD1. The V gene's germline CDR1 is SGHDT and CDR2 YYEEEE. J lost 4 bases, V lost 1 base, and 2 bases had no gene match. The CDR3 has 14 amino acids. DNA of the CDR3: TGTGCCAGCAGCTTGCAGGACAGGGGCTATGGCTACACCTTC. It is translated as CASSLQDRGYGYTF.

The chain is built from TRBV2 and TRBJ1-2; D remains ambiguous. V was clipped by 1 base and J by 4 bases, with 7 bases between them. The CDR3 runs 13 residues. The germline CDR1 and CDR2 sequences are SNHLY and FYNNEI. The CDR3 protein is CASSEGGGYGYTF. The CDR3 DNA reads TGTGCCAGCAGTGAAGGGGGAGGCTATGGCTACACCTTC.

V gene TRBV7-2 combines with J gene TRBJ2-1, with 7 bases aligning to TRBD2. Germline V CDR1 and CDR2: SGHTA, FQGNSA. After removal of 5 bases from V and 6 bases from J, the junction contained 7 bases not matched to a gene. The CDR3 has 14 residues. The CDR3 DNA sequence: TGTGCCAGCAGCCCCGGGACTATGGGCAATGAGCAGTTCTTC. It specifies CASSPGTMGNEQFF.

This CDR3 reads CASSEIGNEQFF. The CDR3 nucleotides read TGTGCCAGCAGTGAAATCGGCAATGAGCAGTTCTTC. This chain connects TRBV6-1 to TRBJ2-1, with no clear D. The CDR3 contains 12 residues. With 2 bases removed from V and 6 bases from J, the gap between germline ends came to 5 bases. Germline CDR1 reads MNHNS; CDR2 reads SASEGT.

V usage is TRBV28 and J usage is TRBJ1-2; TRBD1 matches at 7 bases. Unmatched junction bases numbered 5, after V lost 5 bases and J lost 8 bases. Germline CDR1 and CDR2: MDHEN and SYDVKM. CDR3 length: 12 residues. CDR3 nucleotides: TGTGCCAGCAGTACACAGGGGAAAGGCTACACCTTC. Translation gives CASSTQGKGYTF.

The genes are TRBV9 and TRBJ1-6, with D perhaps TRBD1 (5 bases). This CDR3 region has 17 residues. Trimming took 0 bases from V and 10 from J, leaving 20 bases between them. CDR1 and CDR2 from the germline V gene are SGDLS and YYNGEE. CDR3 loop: CASSVAAWGGVRSPLHF. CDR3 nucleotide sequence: TGTGCCAGCAGCGTAGCGGCTTGGGGGGGGGTAAGGTCACCCCTCCACTTT.

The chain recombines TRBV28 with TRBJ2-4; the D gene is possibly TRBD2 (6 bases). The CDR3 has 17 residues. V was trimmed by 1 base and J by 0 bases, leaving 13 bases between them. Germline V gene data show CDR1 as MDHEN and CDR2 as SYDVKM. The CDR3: CASSLSGLGLAKNIQYF. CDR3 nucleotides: TGTGCCAGCAGTTTATCGGGACTGGGCCTAGCCAAAAACATTCAGTACTTC. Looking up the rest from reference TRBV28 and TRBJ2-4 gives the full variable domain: DVKVTQSSRYLVKRTGEKVFLECVQDMDHENMFWYRQDPGLGLRLIYFSYDVKMKEKGDIPEGYSVSREKKERFSLILESASTNQTSMYLCASSLSGLGLAKNIQYFGAGTRLSVL.

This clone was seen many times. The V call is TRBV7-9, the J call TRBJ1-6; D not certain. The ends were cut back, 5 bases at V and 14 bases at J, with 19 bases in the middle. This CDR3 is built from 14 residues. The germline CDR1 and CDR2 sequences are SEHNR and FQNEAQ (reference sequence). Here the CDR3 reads CASSPLAGVGSLHF. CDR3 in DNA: TGTGCCAGCAGCCCCCTGGCGGGAGTCGGTTCCCTCCACTTT. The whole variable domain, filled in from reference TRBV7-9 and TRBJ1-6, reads DTGVSQNPRHKITKRGQNVTFRCDPISEHNRLYWYRQTLGQGPEFLTYFQNEAQLEKSRLLSDRFSAERPKGSFSTLEIQRTEQGDSAMYLCASSPLAGVGSLHFGNGTRLTVT.

The CDR3 DNA is TGTGCCAGCAGCTTAGGACTAGCGGGAATCCTAAATTCTGCCCCCGGCGAGCAGTACTTC. Its protein is CASSLGLAGILNSAPGEQYF. The chain couples TRBV7-3 to TRBJ2-7; 12 bases agree with TRBD2. Trimming at V came to 2 bases and at J to 6 bases, leaving 20 bases not matched to a gene. The CDR3 extends over 20 amino acids. Germline CDR1 SGHTA, CDR2 FQGTGA. Full variable domain (outside the CDR3, taken from reference TRBV7-3 and TRBJ2-7): GAGVSQTPSNKVTEKGKYVELRCDPISGHTALYWYRQSLGQGPEFLIYFQGTGAADDSGLPNDRFFAVRPEGSVSTLKIQRTERGDSAVYLCASSLGLAGILNSAPGEQYFGPGTRLTVT.

The CDR3 region has the DNA TGTGCCAGCAGCGTGACTAGCGGGAGGTTCAATGAGCAGTTCTTC. Its protein product is CASSVTSGRFNEQFF. The chain recombines TRBV5-6 with TRBJ2-1; the match to TRBD2 covers 13 bases. The CDR3 runs 15 residues. The J segment lost 6 bases and the V segment lost 4 bases, leaving 4 bases of the junction unmatched. Germline V gene sequence: CDR1 SGHDT, CDR2 YYEEEE.

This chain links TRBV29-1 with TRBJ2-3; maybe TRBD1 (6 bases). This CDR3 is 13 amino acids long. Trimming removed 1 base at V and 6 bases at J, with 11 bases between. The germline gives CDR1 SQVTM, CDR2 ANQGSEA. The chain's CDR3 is CSVEGTGHDTQYF. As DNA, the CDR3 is TGCAGCGTTGAAGGTACAGGGCACGATACGCAGTATTTT.

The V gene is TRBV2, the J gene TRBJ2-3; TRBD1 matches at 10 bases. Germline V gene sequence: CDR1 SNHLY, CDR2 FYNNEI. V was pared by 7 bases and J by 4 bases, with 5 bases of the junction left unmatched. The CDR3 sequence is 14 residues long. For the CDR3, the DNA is TGTGCCAGCAAGGGACAGGGGAGATCAGATACGCAGTATTTT. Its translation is CASKGQGRSDTQYF.